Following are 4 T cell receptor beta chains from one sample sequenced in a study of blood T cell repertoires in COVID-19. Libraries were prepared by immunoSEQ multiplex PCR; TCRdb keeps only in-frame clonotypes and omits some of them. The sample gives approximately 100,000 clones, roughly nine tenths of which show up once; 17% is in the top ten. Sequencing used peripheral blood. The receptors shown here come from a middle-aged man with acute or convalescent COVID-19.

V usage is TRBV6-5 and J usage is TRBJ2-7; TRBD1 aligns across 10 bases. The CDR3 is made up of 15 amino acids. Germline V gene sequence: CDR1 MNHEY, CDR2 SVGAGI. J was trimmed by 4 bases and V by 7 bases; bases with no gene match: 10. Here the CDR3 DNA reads TGTGCCAGCACCCTCAGCCCGGGACAGGGGTACGAGCAGTACTTC. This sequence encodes CASTLSPGQGYEQYF.

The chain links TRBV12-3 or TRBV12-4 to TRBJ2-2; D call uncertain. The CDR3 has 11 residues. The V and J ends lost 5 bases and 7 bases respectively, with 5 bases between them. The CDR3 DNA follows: TGTGCCAGCAGTCCTTACGGGGAGCTGTTTTTT. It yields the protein CASSPYGELFF.

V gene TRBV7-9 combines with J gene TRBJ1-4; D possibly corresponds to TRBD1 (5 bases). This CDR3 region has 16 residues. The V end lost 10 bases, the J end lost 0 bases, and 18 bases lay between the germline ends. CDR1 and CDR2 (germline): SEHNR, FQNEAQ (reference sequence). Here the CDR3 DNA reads TGTGCCACGACCCTGGGGCAGGCTGCAACTAATGAAAAACTGTTTTTT. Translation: CATTLGQAATNEKLFF.

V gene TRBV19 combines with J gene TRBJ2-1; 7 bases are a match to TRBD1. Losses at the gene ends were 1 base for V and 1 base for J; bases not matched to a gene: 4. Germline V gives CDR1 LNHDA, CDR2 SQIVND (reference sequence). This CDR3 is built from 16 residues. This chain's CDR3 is CASSIVQGVSYNEQFF. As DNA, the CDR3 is TGTGCCAGTAGTATAGTGCAGGGGGTATCCTACAATGAGCAGTTCTTC.